This is a list of T cell receptor beta chains from one sample in a study of blood T cells in healthy people across ages. MiXCR was run by TCRdb on the 5' RACE reads, yielding one entry per CDR3 protein. The repertoire holds about 730,000 distinct CDR3 sequences, with roughly two fifths as singletons. The sequenced material came from blood. All receptors derive from an older woman in good health. CDR3s leave out the opening cysteine and the closing phenylalanine or tryptophan. D genes are given only for firm matches.

CDR3 protein | V gene | D gene | J gene
ASRTGEVNTEAF | TRBV12-3/TRBV12-4 | TRBD1 | TRBJ1-1
ASRLDQPQH | TRBV2 | - | TRBJ1-5
ASSIRTVANTGELF | TRBV13 | - | TRBJ2-2
ASSLKGSYEQY | TRBV7-2 | - | TRBJ2-7
ASSSSPLFYEQY | TRBV7-9 | - | TRBJ2-7
ASSFGAGGFSYNEQF | TRBV7-2 | TRBD1 | TRBJ2-1
ASSRTSGTVYEQF | TRBV18 | - | TRBJ2-1
ASSHQGRVGEKLF | TRBV3-1 | - | TRBJ1-4
SALGEGPETQY | TRBV29-1 | TRBD2 | TRBJ2-5
SVVLDRGHEQF | TRBV29-1 | TRBD1 | TRBJ2-1
ASSMGAVQETQY | TRBV5-6 | - | TRBJ2-5
ASSFDTSGRPPTQY | TRBV5-6 | TRBD2 | TRBJ2-5
ASSAFGGAWVPEQF | TRBV6-4 | - | TRBJ2-1
ASSPRTGAAGELF | TRBV9 | TRBD1 | TRBJ2-2
ASSFRDKNQPQH | TRBV7-2 | - | TRBJ1-5
ASSLTQNTDTQY | TRBV7-3 | - | TRBJ2-3
ASSRRGPQANIQY | TRBV25-1 | - | TRBJ2-4
ATSPRGRSYEQY | TRBV15 | - | TRBJ2-7
ASSQAGEGDTQY | TRBV4-2 | TRBD2 | TRBJ2-3
ASSLEVGETQY | TRBV9 | - | -
ASSYVPGNEQF | TRBV12-3/TRBV12-4 | - | TRBJ2-1
ASSDPDRVEQF | TRBV6-5 | TRBD1 | TRBJ2-1
TSNPTGSNKNTEAF | TRBV9 | - | TRBJ1-1
SANRGYGGETQY | TRBV29-1 | - | TRBJ2-5
SVGPGSVNTGELF | TRBV29-1 | - | TRBJ2-2
ASFQTGVGDTQY | TRBV5-1 | TRBD1 | TRBJ2-3
ASSVGGPPDTQY | TRBV9 | - | TRBJ2-3
SAPRLAGGRETQY | TRBV20-1 | TRBD2 | TRBJ2-5
ASSLRGRPTSSSYNEQF | TRBV7-2 | - | TRBJ2-1
ASTDHHPLTGLANYGYT | TRBV12-3/TRBV12-4 | - | TRBJ1-2
ASDGGGYEQY | TRBV7-8 | - | -
ASSPGPGRGNEKLF | TRBV5-6 | - | TRBJ1-4
SASDRSYEQY | TRBV20-1 | - | TRBJ2-7
ASSLSLPETQY | TRBV7-2 | - | TRBJ2-5
ASNAPGQTLNTEAF | TRBV6-5 | - | TRBJ1-1
ASSSGLAGVVEQY | TRBV5-1 | TRBD2 | -
ASSPGRDSGKETQY | TRBV7-3 | - | TRBJ2-5
SGTGTSGRGSYNEQF | TRBV29-1 | TRBD2 | TRBJ2-1
SVSGTADEQY | TRBV29-1 | TRBD1 | TRBJ2-7
SVTAAGGGEKLF | TRBV29-1 | - | TRBJ1-4